This TCR beta chain is drawn from a study of CD8+ T cells in alopecia areata. Study-wide results and caveats: Scalp clonality and expanded CD8+ clones among the top 100 were significantly decreased by tofacitinib.

Extracted RNA was reverse transcribed, and the resulting cDNA served as sequencing template. The protocol was immunoSEQ multiplex PCR, while the TCRdb copy is restricted to in-frame clones and leaves out a portion. This sample has 100,000 or so clones, with 50% to 60% found just once. The sample's treatment: oral pan-JAK inhibitor, 5-10 mg twice daily. Sampling of alopecia areata patients yielded lesional scalp punch biopsies as well as peripheral blood. The germline gives CDR1 MNHNY, CDR2 SVGAGI (reference sequence). The CDR3 spans 12 residues. The V end was cut by 6 bases, the J end by 5 bases, with 10 bases between. Only a few counts were recorded for this clone. Its antigen is still unknown.

The chain couples TRBV6-6 to TRBJ1-1; D is ambiguous. This receptor was identified in a human donor with alopecia areata. The sequenced sample was CD8+ T cells sorted from blood, obtained at approximately week 60, from a patient treated with tofacitinib. This CDR3 is CASSPARTEAFF. Here the CDR3 DNA reads TGTGCCAGCAGCCCCGCTAGGACTGAAGCTTTCTTT.